This passage covers 17 T cell receptor beta chains from one sample sequenced in a study of T cell changes during pregnancy in multiple sclerosis (dated by TCRdb to about 2019). Preparation of the library involved the immunoSEQ multiplex PCR assay. TCRdb's version of the immuneACCESS table is confined to in-frame rearrangements and falls short of the full clone set. An unresolved V gene accounts for under half of the shortfall where checked; the remainder is of unknown origin. The sample contains around 50,000 clones, 85% to 95% of them found a single time. The ten top clones hold about 0.67% of the sample. This sample comprised CD4+ T cells from peripheral blood mononuclear cells, obtained in the third trimester of pregnancy. The receptor set was obtained from a female donor with multiple sclerosis, enrolled in a pregnancy study.

The chain joins TRBV7-9 to TRBJ2-2; 12 nucleotides agree with TRBD1. This CDR3 contains 19 residues. The germline V gene encodes CDR1 SEHNR and CDR2 FQNEAQ (reference sequence). With V trimmed by 5 bases and J by 5 bases, 15 bases remained unmatched. DNA for the CDR3: TGTGCCAGCAGCGGCCGACCGGGACAGGGGGCGAAGGCGACCGGGGAGCTGTTTTTT. This codes for CASSGRPGQGAKATGELFF.

The chain uses TRBV11-2 and TRBJ2-5, with D perhaps TRBD1 (6 bases). Germline assignment: CDR1 SGHAT and CDR2 FQNNGV. The CDR3 contains 14 residues. With 4 bases removed from V and 5 bases from J, the gap between germline ends came to 14 bases. The CDR3 bases are TGTGCCAGCAGCTACGAGGGGGTTCGGGAGACCCAGTACTTC. Protein product: CASSYEGVRETQYF.

The chain joins TRBV28 to TRBJ1-2, with D uncertain. V lost 2 bases and J 2 bases, leaving 9 bases between the germline ends. The CDR3 is 14 residues long. Germline loops: CDR1 MDHEN, CDR2 SYDVKM. CDR3 amino acids: CASSLAGANYGYTF. DNA of the CDR3: TGTGCCAGCAGTTTAGCCGGAGCGAACTATGGCTACACCTTC.

The chain has TRBV27 and TRBJ2-7; 14 nucleotides line up with TRBD2. The germline gives CDR1 MNHEY, CDR2 SMNVEV (reference sequence). Trimming cost V 6 bases and J 2 bases; bases outside gene matches: 12. CDR3 length: 18 amino acids. The CDR3: CASSRTGTSGSWPYEQYF. CDR3 in DNA: TGTGCCAGCAGCCGAACCGGGACTAGCGGGAGCTGGCCCTACGAGCAGTACTTC.

This rearrangement joins TRBV2 to TRBJ2-2; 16 nucleotides match TRBD2. The CDR3 loop spans 15 amino acids. In germline, CDR1 is SNHLY, CDR2 FYNNEI. V gave up 6 bases and J gave up 5 bases; unmatched junction bases: 0. This CDR3 is CASRGLAGGTGELFF. CDR3 DNA: TGTGCCAGCAGGGGACTAGCGGGAGGGACCGGGGAGCTGTTTTTT. Full variable domain (rest looked up from reference TRBV2 and TRBJ2-2): EPEVTQTPSHQVTQMGQEVILRCVPISNHLYFYWYRQILGQKVEFLVSFYNNEISEKSEIFDDQFSVERPDGSNFTLKIRSTKLEDSAMYFCASRGLAGGTGELFFGEGSRLTVL.

The rearrangement uses TRBV5-1 and TRBJ1-4; 7 bases are a match to TRBD1. The length of the CDR3 is 15 residues. V was clipped by 6 bases and J by 3 bases; unmatched bases: 8. Germline V lookup: CDR1 SGHRS, CDR2 YFSETQ. CDR3 region: CASTQGEEANEKLFF. CDR3 DNA sequence: TGCGCCAGCACCCAGGGGGAGGAAGCTAATGAAAAACTGTTTTTT.

The chain recombines TRBV19 with TRBJ2-2; 10 bases are shared with TRBD2. The CDR3 runs 15 residues. V was pared by 9 bases and J by 6 bases, with 10 bases of the junction left unmatched. CDR1 and CDR2 from the germline V gene are LNHDA and SQIVND (reference sequence). The DNA for the CDR3 is TGTGCCAGGTCAGCGGGAGGGCTCTCTGCCGGGGAGCTGTTTTTT. Protein sequence: CARSAGGLSAGELFF.

The chain employs TRBV28 and TRBJ2-7, with 10 bases lining up with TRBD2. This CDR3 has 15 amino acids. CDR1 is MDHEN, CDR2 SYDVKM, per germline. J lost 3 bases, V lost 2 bases, and 4 bases had no gene match. CDR3 coding DNA: TGTGCCAGCAGTTTACCTCGGACTAGCGGCTACGAGCAGTACTTC. It specifies CASSLPRTSGYEQYF.

This chain uses TRBV29-1 with TRBJ2-5; 9 bases fit TRBD2. V dropped 4 bases and J dropped 4; count of bases not matched to a gene: 13. Germline CDR1 reads SQVTM; CDR2 reads ANQGSEA. The CDR3 contains 16 residues. The CDR3 nucleotides are TGCAGCGTTGGGCTCCTTAGCGGGAGTGGGGGAGAGACCCAGTACTTC. Translating gives CSVGLLSGSGGETQYF.

This chain uses TRBV5-6 with TRBJ1-4; TRBD1 agrees at 8 bases. V was clipped by 0 bases and J by 8 bases; unmatched bases: 6. The V gene's germline CDR1 is SGHDT and CDR2 YYEEEE. This CDR3 has 15 residues. The CDR3 region is CASSLAPGGAEKLFF. Here the CDR3 DNA reads TGTGCCAGCAGCTTGGCCCCAGGGGGCGCAGAAAAACTGTTTTTT. The full variable domain, completed using reference TRBV5-6 and TRBJ1-4, is DAGVTQSPTHLIKTRGQQVTLRCSPKSGHDTVSWYQQALGQGPQFIFQYYEEEERQRGNFPDRFSGHQFPNYSSELNVNALLLGDSALYLCASSLAPGGAEKLFFGSGTQLSVL.

The chain uses TRBV27 and TRBJ2-5, with TRBD1 matching over 10 bases. V shed 5 bases, J shed 2 bases, and the junction held 5 bases outside the gene matches. The CDR3 contains 15 residues. CDR1 MNHEY and CDR2 SMNVEV come from the germline V gene (reference sequence). CDR3 sequence: CASSRTGQGQETQYF. CDR3 bases: TGTGCCAGCAGTAGGACGGGACAGGGGCAAGAGACCCAGTACTTC.

CDR3 region: CASSLRDRVWDEQFF. For the CDR3, the DNA is TGCGCCAGCAGCTTGAGGGACAGGGTTTGGGATGAGCAGTTCTTC. This chain connects TRBV5-1 to TRBJ2-1; 9 bases align to TRBD1. Germline V CDR1 and CDR2: SGHRS, YFSETQ. V trimming: 1 base; J trimming: 8 bases; junction bases outside the gene matches: 7. This CDR3 region has 15 residues.

This sequence joins TRBV7-8 and TRBJ2-7; TRBD1 matches 7 bases. CDR1 is SGHVS, CDR2 FQNEAQ, per germline. J gave up 2 bases and V 5 bases, and 6 bases lay outside the gene matches. The length of the CDR3 is 14 residues. The CDR3 DNA follows: TGTGCCAGCAGCCCCCGGCAGGGGGCCTACGAGCAGTACTTC. Translated, it gives CASSPRQGAYEQYF. Based on the CDR3 plus reference TRBV7-8 and TRBJ2-7, the full variable domain is GAGVSQSPRYKVAKRGQDVALRCDPISGHVSLFWYQQALGQGPEFLTYFQNEAQLDKSGLPSDRFFAERPEGSVSTLKIQRTQQEDSAVYLCASSPRQGAYEQYFGPGTRLTVT.

This chain connects TRBV19 to TRBJ2-1; 9 bases agree with TRBD1. The CDR3 has 15 residues. Germline values: CDR1 LNHDA, CDR2 SQIVND (reference sequence). The J segment lost 8 bases and the V segment lost 7 bases, leaving 12 bases of the junction unmatched. This CDR3 reads CASTILGQGVHEQFF. CDR3 sequence (DNA): TGTGCCAGTACCATTTTGGGACAGGGAGTGCATGAGCAGTTCTTC.

This clone was recorded many times. The chain combines TRBV7-6 with TRBJ2-7; possible D gene TRBD1, 6 bases. Germline CDR1 and CDR2: SGHVS and FNYEAQ. V was trimmed by 3 bases and J by 0 bases, leaving 9 bases between them. CDR3 size: 14 residues. CDR3 DNA sequence: TGTGCCAGCAGCTTTGGGGGCAGCTCCTACGAGCAGTACTTC. Encoded protein: CASSFGGSSYEQYF.

V gene TRBV28 combines with J gene TRBJ2-7, with D possibly TRBD2 on 6 matching bases. V was shortened by 7 bases and J by 2 bases, with 12 bases between the two germline ends. Germline V CDR1 and CDR2: MDHEN, SYDVKM. The CDR3 sequence is 13 residues long. CDR3 nucleotides: TGTGCCAGCACCGGGACTTCTCCCTACGAGCAGTACTTC. This gives the protein CASTGTSPYEQYF.

The chain links TRBV29-1 to TRBJ2-1, with 7 bases that match TRBD2. The CDR3 has 14 residues. Germline V gives CDR1 SQVTM, CDR2 ANQGSEA. With V trimmed by 2 bases and J by 1 base, 2 bases remained unmatched. CDR3 DNA: TGCAGCGTTGAAAGGGGAGGGTCCTACAATGAGCAGTTCTTC. Translation: CSVERGGSYNEQFF.